One sample yielded the 14 T cell receptor beta chains listed below, sequenced in a study of T cells in Graves' hyperthyroidism and ophthalmopathy. Template material for amplifying TCR beta CDR3 regions consisted of RNA transcripts. When the TCR CDR3 underwent first-round RT-PCR, the HTBI primer set was used. TCRdb reprocessed the multiplex PCR reads with MiXCR, giving one entry per CDR3 protein. This repertoire shows more than 500,000 distinct CDR3 sequences, 46% found once; its top ten account for about two fifths. Sequenced sample: peripheral blood or thyroid tissue (not recorded which). The receptor set was obtained from an adult woman with Graves' disease, either hyperthyroidism or ophthalmopathy (not recorded which).

This chain links TRBV12-3 or TRBV12-4 with TRBJ1-2, with 8 bases that match TRBD1. J was trimmed by 5 bases and V by 6 bases; bases with no gene match: 5. The CDR3 runs to 13 residues. The CDR3 is CASSQRQGYGYTF. The DNA of the CDR3 is TGTGCCAGCAGCCAACGACAGGGGTATGGCTACACCTTC.

As to this clonotype: A much larger clone differs by one base, so this may be a read error. The chain joins TRBV20-1 to TRBJ2-5, with TRBD2 matching 11 bases. The V gene's germline CDR1 is DFQATT and CDR2 SNEGSKA (reference sequence). The CDR3 loop spans 16 amino acids. Trimming at V came to 1 base and at J to 3 bases, leaving 7 bases not matched to a gene. The CDR3 DNA sequence: TGCAGTGCTAGAGGAACTAGCGGGAGACAAGAAGAGACCCAGTACTTC. Encoded protein: CSARGTSGRQEETQYF.

The rearrangement joins TRBV7-6 to TRBJ1-1; D is uncertain. V shed 5 bases and J shed 8 bases, with 15 bases lying between them. Germline loops: CDR1 SGHVS, CDR2 FNYEAQ. The CDR3 is 13 residues long. CDR3 sequence: CASSLSLGREAFF. The CDR3 DNA sequence: TGTGCCAGCAGCCTCAGCTTAGGGCGAGAAGCTTTCTTT.

This clonotype was seen a few times. This rearrangement joins TRBV10-3 to TRBJ2-6, with a weak D call TRBD2 (5 bases). V was shortened by 10 bases and J by 6 bases, with 10 bases between the two germline ends. This CDR3 comprises 12 residues. The germline V gene has CDR1 ENHRY and CDR2 SYGVKD. As DNA, the CDR3 is TGTGCCACCGGGGATTCGGCCAACGTCCTGACTTTC. Translating gives CATGDSANVLTF.

The J gene is TRBJ2-7, the V gene TRBV19; TRBD1 matches at 9 bases. Germline V gene sequence: CDR1 LNHDA, CDR2 SQIVND (reference sequence). J lost 2 bases, V lost 11 bases, and 7 bases had no gene match. The CDR3 is 13 amino acids. Written as DNA, the CDR3 is TGTGCCGTAGGGACAGGGACGACCTACGAGCAGTACTTC. Amino acids: CAVGTGTTYEQYF.

Worth noting for this clonotype: This may arise from a read error, as a much more abundant clone is one base away. Here the CDR3 omits its conserved ending phenylalanine or tryptophan, so a read error is the likely source. This sequence joins TRBV2 and TRBJ2-7; the match to TRBD1 covers 7 bases. V was clipped by 5 bases and J by 0 bases; unmatched bases: 4. The CDR3 is 14 residues long. Germline V gene data show CDR1 as SNHLY and CDR2 as FYNNEI. DNA for the CDR3: TGTGCCAGCAGTTCGGACAGGAGCTCCTACGAGCAGTACCTC. Translating it yields CASSSDRSSYEQYL.

As concerns this clonotype: With a much larger clone just one base away, this may be a read error. The CDR3 DNA reads as TGTGCCATCGGGCGGGGGGAGCCTGGAAACACCATATATTTT. This codes for CAIGRGEPGNTIYF. The V and J genes are TRBV10-3 and TRBJ1-3, with D maybe TRBD1 (5 bases). Germline V CDR1 and CDR2: ENHRY, SYGVKD. This CDR3 has 14 residues. V was shortened by 8 bases and J by 2 bases, with 13 bases between the two germline ends.

This chain uses TRBV10-3 with TRBJ1-5, with D possibly TRBD1 on 5 matching bases. The CDR3 has 14 amino acids. V lost 5 bases, J lost 11 bases, and 19 bases lay in between. Looked up from germline, CDR1 is ENHRY and CDR2 is SYGVKD. Here the CDR3 DNA reads TGTGCCATCAGTCTACACCGGGGGGGAGAGACCCAGCATTTT. This translates into CAISLHRGGETQHF.

This clonotype has a count of ten or more. The chain carries TRBV6-5 and TRBJ1-3, with no clear D. The V end lost 5 bases, the J end lost 1 base, and 9 bases lay between the germline ends. The CDR3 sequence is 14 residues long. Per germline, CDR1 MNHEY and CDR2 SVGAGI. CDR3: CASSPIQSGNTIYF. The DNA for the CDR3 is TGTGCCAGCAGTCCCATCCAGTCTGGAAACACCATATATTTT.

This chain uses TRBV15 with TRBJ1-1; 10 bases agree with TRBD1. Trimming at V came to 3 bases and at J to 6 bases, leaving 7 bases not matched to a gene. The CDR3 is 15 residues long. CDR1 LNHNV and CDR2 YYDKDF come from the germline V gene (reference sequence). The DNA of the CDR3 is TGTGCCACCAGCAGGAGTATCGGGACAGGGGCTGAAGCTTTCTTT. It codes for CATSRSIGTGAEAFF.

The gene calls are TRBV3-1 and TRBJ1-5, with D possibly being TRBD1 (6 bases). V lost 2 bases and J 12 bases, leaving 11 bases between the germline ends. The germline gives CDR1 LGHDT, CDR2 YNNKEL (reference sequence). The CDR3 has 12 amino acids. CDR3: CASSQPGAVQHF. CDR3 in DNA: TGTGCCAGCAGCCAACCGGGGGCCGTCCAGCATTTT.

This clonotype was seen a few times. The rearrangement joins TRBV30 to TRBJ1-5; D call uncertain. Trimming shortened V by 1 base and J by 3 bases, and 1 base separated the two germline ends. The CDR3 runs to 11 residues. Germline V gives CDR1 GTSNPN, CDR2 SVGIG (reference sequence). The CDR3 DNA reads TGTGCCTGGAGTGACAATCAGCCCCAGCATTTT. Translating it yields CAWSDNQPQHF.

As concerns this clonotype: Germline is not matched at one junction end, which may reflect a read error. The gene calls are TRBV10-3 and TRBJ1-5; 11 bases are shared with TRBD1. The CDR3 runs 18 residues. Germline lookup yields CDR1 ENHRY and CDR2 SYGVKD. The DNA of the CDR3 is TGTGCCATCAGTGACAGGGACAGGGGGGGGGGGGACAATGAGCCCCAGCATTTT. Translated: CAISDRDRGGGDNEPQHF.

The genes are TRBV10-3 and TRBJ2-7; no definite D call. V was pared by 6 bases and J by 5 bases, with 11 bases between. This CDR3 has 12 residues. In germline, CDR1 is ENHRY, CDR2 SYGVKD. The CDR3 nucleotides are TGTGCCATCAGAACGGTCGGCGACGAGCAGTACTTC. This encodes CAIRTVGDEQYF.